The 25 T cell receptor beta chains below come from one sample, sequenced in a study of CD8+CD57+ T cells in acquired aplastic anemia listed by TCRdb under 2018. Sequenced on an Illumina HiSeq 2000. Genomic DNA was used as template for profiling of TCR beta VDJ combinations and CDR3 sequences. TCRdb trimmed public reads at Q25 via fastp, called clones via MiXCR and kept in-frame beta chains. CDR3 protein sequences are deduplicated, and each keeps its most common genes and DNA. This sample comprises just over 400,000 distinct CDR3 sequences, 65% to 80% of them detected only once. The leading ten clones occupy approximately 4% of the sample. The sample comprised sorted CD4+, CD8+, or CD8+CD57+ T cells (not recorded which) from PBMCs. The receptors derive from a human donor in good health, serving as a control.

This chain links TRBV5-4 with TRBJ2-4; D perhaps matches TRBD2 (6 bases). This CDR3 comprises 13 residues. V lost 2 bases to trimming and J lost 6 bases, with 9 bases between them. CDR1 SGHNT and CDR2 YYREEE come from the germline V gene (reference sequence). The DNA of the CDR3 is TGTGCCAGCAGCTTTTTGGGGGGAAACATTCAGTACTTC. This encodes CASSFLGGNIQYF.

This clonotype was counted a single time. Sequence at one end of the junction differs from germline and may be a read error. This rearrangement joins TRBV7-4 to TRBJ1-1; D is undetermined. CDR3 length: 14 residues. The V gene's germline CDR1 is SGHVT and CDR2 SQSDAQ. CDR3 nucleotides: TGTGCCAGCAGCTTAGTGGCTAAGAAGACGACTACGAGCTTT. Translated, it gives CASSLVAKKTTTSF.

In regard to this clonotype: A junction end diverges from the germline sequence, so it may reflect a read error. The rearrangement joins TRBV7-3 to TRBJ1-2; D perhaps matches TRBD1 (5 bases). CDR3 length: 14 residues. Germline values: CDR1 SGHTA, CDR2 FQGTGA. The CDR3 spells CASSLRGGQPQHFF. CDR3 sequence (DNA): TGTGCCAGCAGCCTAAGGGGAGGTCAGCCCCAGCATTTTTTC.

The V gene is TRBV29-1, the J gene TRBJ2-7; the D gene is possibly TRBD2 (5 bases). The CDR3 is 13 residues long. Trimming cost V 7 bases and J 5 bases, with 18 bases left between them. Per germline, CDR1 SQVTM and CDR2 ANQGSEA. DNA of the CDR3: TGCAGCGCAATTACGCGGGTAAGCAACGAGCAGTACTTC. Amino acids: CSAITRVSNEQYF.

Notes on this clonotype: One junction end does not reproduce the germline sequence, and a read error may be involved. This sequence joins TRBV7-2 and TRBJ1-1; no reliable D call. The CDR3 contains 16 residues. Germline V gene data show CDR1 as SGHTA and CDR2 as FQGNSA. The CDR3 reads CASSLAAAQPQHEAFF. In nucleotides, the CDR3 is TGTGCCAGCAGCCTAGCGGCGGCTCAGCCCCAGCATGAAGCTTTCTTT.

The genes are TRBV7-9 and TRBJ1-2; tentative D call: TRBD1 (5 bases). Trimming removed 5 bases at V and 11 bases at J, with 27 bases between. The CDR3 contains 16 residues. Germline values: CDR1 SEHNR, CDR2 FQNEAQ (reference sequence). CDR3 protein: CASSAGGAGANVLYTF. The CDR3 coding sequence is TGTGCCAGCAGCGCGGGAGGGGCTGGGGCCAACGTCCTGTACACCTTC.

The chain couples TRBV20-1 to TRBJ2-5; possible D gene TRBD2, 6 bases. The V gene's germline CDR1 is DFQATT and CDR2 SNEGSKA (reference sequence). Trimming removed 2 bases from V and 2 bases from J, with 18 bases in between. The CDR3 extends over 16 amino acids. Here the CDR3 reads CSARPPSTGLQETQYF. The CDR3 DNA sequence: TGCAGTGCTAGACCCCCCTCGACGGGACTTCAAGAGACCCAGTACTTC.

About this clonotype: This CDR3 is missing its conserved last phenylalanine or tryptophan, likely due to a read error. The DNA is left out, because the CDR3 cannot be placed on it with certainty; the CDR3 is given as TCRdb lists it. The chain has TRBV2 and TRBJ2-3. Germline CDR1 SNHLY, CDR2 FYNNEI. The CDR3 length equals 11 residues, ends included. CDR3 amino acids: CASSVDDRHHL.

Concerning this clonotype: It is unclear where the CDR3 begins or ends on the DNA, so no DNA is shown, and the CDR3 is as TCRdb lists it. This chain links TRBV5-1 with TRBJ1-2; the listed D gene, TRBD1, was not tested against the DNA. Both ends counted, the CDR3 spans 22 residues. Per the germline V gene, CDR1 is SGHRS and CDR2 is YFSETQ. The CDR3: CASSLGFGNSPLHFGTVYGYTF.

The genes are TRBV9 and TRBJ1-3; TRBD1 is a possible D gene (6 bases). CDR3 length: 15 amino acids. Germline CDR1 and CDR2: SGDLS and YYNGEE. V was pared by 3 bases and J by 0 bases, with 10 bases between. The CDR3, as DNA: TGTGCCAGCAGCGAGGGGGGAAGCTCTGGAAACACCATATATTTT. The encoded protein is CASSEGGSSGNTIYF.

This clonotype was recorded at least ten times. The rearrangement uses TRBV6-1 and TRBJ2-3; D may be TRBD2 (5 bases). V was pared by 6 bases and J by 3 bases, with 16 bases between. Germline V lookup: CDR1 MNHNS, CDR2 SASEGT. The CDR3 has 15 residues. As DNA, the CDR3 is TGTGCCAGCAGCGCCGACCTAGCTTCTACAGATACGCAGTATTTT. It is translated as CASSADLASTDTQYF.

Comments on this clonotype: Because the CDR3 is missing its conserved closing phenylalanine or tryptophan, this is likely a read error. The DNA is omitted, as the CDR3 cannot be located on it reliably, and the CDR3 follows TCRdb's listing. The genes are TRBV7-2 and TRBJ1-1; TRBD1 reflects the table's D call only, with no check against the DNA. Counting both end residues, the CDR3 totals 14 amino acids. Germline assignment: CDR1 SGHTA and CDR2 FQGNSA. CDR3 loop: CASSFPQGYGYTFV.

This chain joins TRBV20-1 and TRBJ2-3; 9 bases map to TRBD2. V shed 3 bases, J shed 2 bases, and the junction held 6 bases outside the gene matches. Germline V gene data show CDR1 as DFQATT and CDR2 as SNEGSKA (reference sequence). The CDR3 consists of 15 residues. In DNA form, the CDR3 reads TGCAGTGCTAGTGACGGCGGGGGGGCCACAGATACGCAGTATTTT. It specifies CSASDGGGATDTQYF.

This clonotype appeared a few times. The chain recombines TRBV19 with TRBJ2-1; 8 positions agree with TRBD1. The V and J ends lost 6 bases and 3 bases, in that order; junction bases with no gene match: 7. The CDR3 has 15 residues. Germline CDR1 is LNHDA and CDR2 is SQIVND (reference sequence). Here the CDR3 reads CASRTNRGIYNEQFF. The CDR3 DNA reads TGTGCCAGTAGGACAAACAGGGGGATCTACAATGAGCAGTTCTTC.

Details on this clonotype: No conserved phenylalanine or tryptophan ends this CDR3, so it is likely a read error. Because the CDR3's place on the DNA is in doubt, the DNA is left out and the CDR3 is given as listed by TCRdb. The J gene is TRBJ2-7, the V gene TRBV7-4; the D call TRBD1 from the table was never checked on the DNA. From its first to its last residue, the CDR3 has 13 amino acids. Germline V gives CDR1 SGHVT, CDR2 SQSDAQ. The CDR3 here is CASSASRGDEQPL.

This clonotype appeared once. No conserved phenylalanine or tryptophan ends this CDR3, so it is likely a read error. The DNA is left out, because the CDR3 cannot be placed on it with certainty; the CDR3 is given as TCRdb lists it. This rearrangement joins TRBV7-2 to TRBJ1-5; the table's D call of TRBD1 was not tested on the DNA. The CDR3 is made up of 16 amino acids, end residues included. From germline, CDR1 is SGHTA and CDR2 FQGNSA. The CDR3 is CASSPLTDQPQHFGDG.

This clonotype came up many times. The CDR3: CASSASGATDTQYF. CDR3 bases: TGCGCCAGCAGCGCTAGCGGGGCCACAGATACGCAGTATTTT. The chain combines TRBV5-1 with TRBJ2-3; 9 bases match TRBD2. This CDR3 comprises 14 residues. V shed 4 bases, J shed 2 bases, and the junction held 2 bases outside the gene matches. Germline lookup yields CDR1 SGHRS and CDR2 YFSETQ.

This chain uses TRBV7-3 with TRBJ2-1, with D possibly matching TRBD1 (6 bases). V lost 5 bases, J lost 4 bases, and 12 bases lay in between. Germline assignment: CDR1 SGHTA and CDR2 FQGTGA. The CDR3 has 14 amino acids. The CDR3 DNA reads TGTGCCAGCAGCCCTAGGACAGCTTACAATGAGCAGTTCTTC. Residues: CASSPRTAYNEQFF.

The chain carries TRBV7-2 and TRBJ2-7; D call uncertain. Trimming cost V 1 base and J 5 bases, with 12 bases left between them. The germline V gene has CDR1 SGHTA and CDR2 FQGNSA. The CDR3 has 14 amino acids. CDR3 in DNA: TGTGCCAGCAGCTTAGACGGCAGGTTTCACGAGCAGTACTTC. Translated: CASSLDGRFHEQYF. Filled out from reference TRBV7-2 and TRBJ2-7, the complete variable domain reads GAGVSQSPSNKVTEKGKDVELRCDPISGHTALYWYRQSLGQGLEFLIYFQGNSAPDKSGLPSDRFSAERTGGSVSTLTIQRTQQEDSAVYLCASSLDGRFHEQYFGPGTRLTVT.

For this clonotype: One end of the junction does not line up with germline, which may come from a read error. As DNA, the CDR3 is TGTGCCAGCAGCCTCAGGGAGACCCAGTACATCCAGTCCTTC. Amino acids: CASSLRETQYIQSF. V and J are TRBV7-9 and TRBJ2-5; D could derive from TRBD1 or TRBD2 (5 bases each). Germline CDR1 SEHNR, CDR2 FQNEAQ (reference sequence). This CDR3 spans 14 amino acids.

The gene calls are TRBV5-5 and TRBJ2-1, with 9 positions matching TRBD2. Germline V lookup: CDR1 SGHKS, CDR2 YYEKEE (reference sequence). This CDR3 is 15 amino acids long. The ends lost 3 bases at V and 4 bases at J; junction bases unmatched: 5. CDR3 in amino acids: CASSSGSGGYNEQFF. CDR3 bases: TGTGCCAGCAGCTCCGGTAGCGGGGGTTACAATGAGCAGTTCTTC.

This clonotype was picked up many times. V usage is TRBV19 and J usage is TRBJ1-5; 7 bases line up with TRBD1. With 3 bases clipped from V and 0 bases from J, the junction kept 2 bases outside the gene matches. The CDR3 consists of 15 residues. Germline CDR1 and CDR2: LNHDA and SQIVND (reference sequence). The CDR3 loop reads CASSIQGDSNQPQHF. Written as DNA, the CDR3 is TGTGCCAGTAGTATCCAGGGGGATAGCAATCAGCCCCAGCATTTT.

Comments on this clonotype: Germline is not matched at one junction end, which may reflect a read error. The chain joins TRBV7-9 to TRBJ1-1, with unresolved D. The CDR3 runs 10 residues. Germline lookup yields CDR1 SEHNR and CDR2 FQNEAQ (reference sequence). The CDR3 is CASSQVVAGF. As DNA, the CDR3 is TGTGCCAGCAGCCAAGTTGTTGCGGGGTTT.

This clonotype has more than one count but fewer than ten. The gene calls are TRBV5-4 and TRBJ2-7; D perhaps matches TRBD1 (5 bases). The ends were cut back, 0 bases at V and 8 bases at J, with 9 bases in the middle. The CDR3 runs to 12 residues. The germline V gene has CDR1 SGHNT and CDR2 YYREEE (reference sequence). The CDR3 DNA reads as TGTGCCAGCAGCTTGGCAGGGATACAGCAGTACTTC. Amino acids: CASSLAGIQQYF. Full variable domain (outside the CDR3, taken from reference TRBV5-4 and TRBJ2-7): ETGVTQSPTHLIKTRGQQVTLRCSSQSGHNTVSWYQQALGQGPQFIFQYYREEENGRGNFPPRFSGLQFPNYSSELNVNALELDDSALYLCASSLAGIQQYFGPGTRLTVT.

This chain links TRBV12-3 or TRBV12-4 with TRBJ1-2, with TRBD1 identical over 7 bases. CDR3 length equals 15 residues. J was trimmed by 0 bases and V by 6 bases; bases with no gene match: 7. CDR3 coding DNA: TGTGCCAGCAGCCCTACAGGGGCGACTAACTATGGCTACACCTTC. Amino acid sequence: CASSPTGATNYGYTF.